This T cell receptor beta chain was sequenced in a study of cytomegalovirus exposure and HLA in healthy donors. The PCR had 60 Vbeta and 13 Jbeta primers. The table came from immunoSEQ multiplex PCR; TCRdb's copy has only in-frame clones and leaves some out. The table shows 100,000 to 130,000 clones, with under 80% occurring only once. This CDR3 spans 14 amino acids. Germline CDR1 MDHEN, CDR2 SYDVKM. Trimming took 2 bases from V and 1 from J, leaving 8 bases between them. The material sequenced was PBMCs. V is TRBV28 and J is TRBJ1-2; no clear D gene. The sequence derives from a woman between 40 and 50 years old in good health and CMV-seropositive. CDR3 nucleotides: TGTGCCAGCAGTTTAGCGGGGATTAACTATGGCTACACCTTC. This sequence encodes CASSLAGINYGYTF.